This passage covers 4 T cell receptor beta chains from one sample sequenced in a study of shared clonotypes between healthy human individuals. The protocol was immunoSEQ multiplex PCR, while the TCRdb copy is restricted to in-frame clones and leaves out a portion. The table lists under 700,000 clones, 85% to 95% of them singletons, with 0.095% to 0.14% in the top ten. The naive CD8 subset, CD45RO-negative cells positively selected for CCR7, excluded terminally differentiated effector memory CD45RA+ cells. Sequencing used naive CD8+ T cells sorted from blood. The receptors shown here come from a woman aged 25 to 39 in good health.

The chain has TRBV5-1 and TRBJ2-1; 13 nucleotides align to TRBD2. After removal of 5 bases from V and 4 bases from J, the junction contained 18 bases not matched to a gene. The germline V gene has CDR1 SGHRS and CDR2 YFSETQ. CDR3 length: 20 amino acids. CDR3 in amino acids: CASSYKPGTSGTIRYNEQFF. The CDR3 DNA sequence: TGCGCCAGCAGTTACAAACCCGGGACTAGCGGGACGATCCGGTACAATGAGCAGTTCTTC.

The rearrangement joins TRBV15 to TRBJ2-1, with a tentative D call TRBD2 (6 bases). The germline V gene has CDR1 LNHNV and CDR2 YYDKDF (reference sequence). The CDR3 contains 15 residues. The V end lost 3 bases, the J end lost 6 bases, and 15 bases lay between the germline ends. The CDR3: CATSREGGLLNEQFF. CDR3 in DNA: TGTGCCACCAGCAGGGAGGGTGGACTGCTCAATGAGCAGTTCTTC.

The chain is built from TRBV27 and TRBJ1-1, with a tentative D call TRBD1 (5 bases). In germline, CDR1 is MNHEY, CDR2 SMNVEV (reference sequence). The CDR3 runs to 16 residues. Trimming left V 5 bases short and J 3 bases short, with 19 bases between. CDR3 region: CASSQSFREQDTEAFF. In DNA form, the CDR3 reads TGTGCCAGCAGTCAGTCTTTCCGGGAACAGGACACTGAAGCTTTCTTT.

The count of this clone is one. At the DNA level, this CDR3 is encoded by other sequences in the same sample as well. This chain links TRBV28 with TRBJ1-1; D is ambiguous. Germline CDR1 is MDHEN and CDR2 is SYDVKM. This CDR3 contains 11 residues. Trimming removed 5 bases from V and 3 bases from J, with 4 bases in between. CDR3 amino acids: CASSVYTEAFF. The DNA for the CDR3 is TGTGCCAGCAGTGTGTACACTGAAGCTTTCTTT.